Shown below are 8 T cell receptor beta chains from a single sample sequenced in a study of blood T cell repertoires in COVID-19. Sequenced by immunoSEQ multiplex PCR; TCRdb stores in-frame clones only, minus some. The table records about 280,000 clones, roughly 85% of them present only once. Sample: PBMCs or T cells enriched from blood (not recorded which). The receptors originated from a woman in her fifties or sixties who had recovered from COVID-19.

The count of this clone is one. The rearrangement uses TRBV5-1 and TRBJ1-4, with 8 bases lining up with TRBD1. The CDR3 has 15 residues. From germline, CDR1 is SGHRS and CDR2 YFSETQ. V was pared by 4 bases and J by 7 bases, with 9 bases of the junction left unmatched. DNA for the CDR3: TGCGCCAGCAGCGTTGGACAGGGCTTGGCTGAAAAACTGTTTTTT. Amino acids: CASSVGQGLAEKLFF.

The rearrangement uses TRBV6-5 and TRBJ1-6; a possible D gene is TRBD1 (5 bases). V gave up 1 base and J gave up 9 bases, with 13 bases separating them. Germline values: CDR1 MNHEY, CDR2 SVGAGI. The CDR3 has 15 residues. The CDR3 region is CASSYYDSSSSPLHF. CDR3 DNA: TGTGCCAGCAGTTACTACGACAGCAGTTCTTCACCCCTCCACTTT.

This clone has only a few counts. The chain combines TRBV6-2 or TRBV6-3 with TRBJ2-7; 10 bases map to TRBD2. This CDR3 contains 16 residues. Trimming took 2 bases from V and 0 from J; bases not matched to a gene: 4. CDR1 and CDR2 (germline): MNHEY, SVGEGT. The CDR3 sequence is CASSYPSGGSSYEQYF. The CDR3 nucleotides are TGTGCCAGCAGTTACCCTAGCGGGGGTAGCTCCTACGAGCAGTACTTC.

The rearrangement joins TRBV9 to TRBJ2-7; the match to TRBD2 covers 11 bases. The J segment lost 2 bases and the V segment lost 4 bases, leaving 14 bases of the junction unmatched. The CDR3 extends over 18 amino acids. Germline loops: CDR1 SGDLS, CDR2 YYNGEE. CDR3 region: CASSRAPTSGSPTYEQYF. DNA of the CDR3: TGTGCCAGCAGCCGCGCCCCAACTAGCGGGAGCCCGACCTACGAGCAGTACTTC.

The chain uses TRBV10-3 and TRBJ1-3; D unresolved. Between the trimmed V and J ends, which lost 7 bases and 1 base, there was a span of 8 bases. Germline-derived CDR1 and CDR2 are ENHRY and SYGVKD. The CDR3 totals 13 residues. CDR3 DNA: TGTGCCATCACGGCCGGGTCTGGAAACACCATATATTTT. Residues: CAITAGSGNTIYF.

The chain has TRBV5-1 and TRBJ2-1, with D tentatively TRBD1 (6 bases). Germline V gene lookup returns CDR1 SGHRS and CDR2 YFSETQ. The V end was cut by 4 bases, the J end by 7 bases, with 12 bases between. This CDR3 has 13 amino acids. CDR3 loop: CASSTEGQNEQFF. In nucleotides, the CDR3 is TGCGCCAGCAGCACCGAAGGACAGAATGAGCAGTTCTTC.

In this sample, this clone turned up a few times. V is TRBV5-6 and J is TRBJ2-1, with D maybe TRBD2 (5 bases). Germline lookup yields CDR1 SGHDT and CDR2 YYEEEE. This CDR3 is built from 14 residues. Trimming pared 4 bases from V and 9 bases from J, leaving 17 bases between. CDR3 DNA sequence: TGTGCCAGCAGCCGGGGATCATTACGGGGTGAGCAGTTCTTC. Translated: CASSRGSLRGEQFF.

The V call is TRBV7-2, the J call TRBJ1-3, with D perhaps matching TRBD1 (5 bases). With 5 bases removed from V and 2 bases from J, the gap between germline ends came to 13 bases. Germline V gene sequence: CDR1 SGHTA, CDR2 FQGNSA. The CDR3 contains 15 residues. CDR3 amino acids: CASSLDSVTGNTIYF. In DNA form, the CDR3 reads TGTGCCAGCAGCCTCGACAGCGTAACTGGAAACACCATATATTTT.